The clone carrying this T cell receptor beta chain has more than one count but fewer than ten. Its specificity is unknown. Treatment noted: 15 to 20 received Ad26.COV2.S at low or high dose, single or two shots; 5 received placebo; per-sample allocation not given. On day 63 after the first injection, vaccine and placebo recipients gave samples. Ad26 vector vaccine expressed Wuhan-strain SARS-CoV-2 spike. The sample originates from a study of Ad26.COV2.S vaccination and SARS-CoV-2 variants. At the level of the study: Intramuscular Ad26.COV2.S at 5x10^10 or 1x10^11 viral particles.

TCRdb's copy holds only in-frame clones and misses some; the assay was immunoSEQ multiplex PCR. The sample has about 460,000 clones; 80% to 90% are singletons. Study-wide points: The analyses of TCR breadth and depth may have understated the size of total T cell responses. Compared with placebo recipients, vaccine recipients had higher spike-specific TCR breadth.

Sequenced material: peripheral blood, taken in a trial of Ad26.COV2.S vaccine versus placebo. The clonotype originates from a person between 18 and 65 years old who received the Ad26.COV2.S COVID-19 vaccine or a placebo.

In DNA form, the CDR3 reads TGTGGATCCCGGGACAGGGCGAACACTGAAGCTTTCTTT. Its protein is CGSRDRANTEAFF. V is TRBV6-5 and J is TRBJ1-1; TRBD1 agrees at 9 bases. CDR1 is MNHEY and CDR2 is SVGAGI in the germline V gene. The CDR3 loop spans 13 amino acids.